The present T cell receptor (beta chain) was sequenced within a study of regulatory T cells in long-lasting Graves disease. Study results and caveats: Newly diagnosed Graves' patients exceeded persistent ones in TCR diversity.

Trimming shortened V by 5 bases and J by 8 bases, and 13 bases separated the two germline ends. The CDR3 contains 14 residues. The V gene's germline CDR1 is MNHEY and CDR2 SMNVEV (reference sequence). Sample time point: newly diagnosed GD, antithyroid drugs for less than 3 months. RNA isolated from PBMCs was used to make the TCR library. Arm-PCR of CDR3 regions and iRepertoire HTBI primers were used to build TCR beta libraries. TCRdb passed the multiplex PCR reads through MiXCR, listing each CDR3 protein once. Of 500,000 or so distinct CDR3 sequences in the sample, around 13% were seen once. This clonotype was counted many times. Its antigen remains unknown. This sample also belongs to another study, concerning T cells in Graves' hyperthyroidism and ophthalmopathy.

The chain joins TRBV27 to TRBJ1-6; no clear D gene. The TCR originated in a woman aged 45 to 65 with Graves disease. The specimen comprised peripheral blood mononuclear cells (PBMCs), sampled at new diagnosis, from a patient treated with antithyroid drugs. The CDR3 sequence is CASSLGQRYSPLHF. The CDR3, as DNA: TGTGCCAGCAGTCTGGGTCAGCGGTATTCACCCCTCCACTTT.